This TCR beta chain was recorded in a study of OX40 agonist ivuxolimab in advanced cancers. Overall study: While on treatment, patients had intravenous ivuxolimab at 0.01 to 10 mg/kg every 2 weeks. Study-level findings and limits: Relative to CD4+, CD8+ T cells held more expanded clones on average. Doses of 0.1 to 3.0 mg/kg were accompanied by clonal expansion of CD4+ and CD8+ blood T cells by week 6.

Profiling relied on immunoSEQ multiplex PCR, and the TCRdb table lists in-frame clones only, not all of them. This table holds 74,000 or so clones, about 85% found once. As to this clone: Its matching antigen is unknown.

The CDR3 has 16 residues. The V and J ends lost 5 bases and 2 bases respectively, with 19 bases between them. Germline CDR1 is SGHAT and CDR2 is FQDESV (reference sequence). The sequencing here drew on CD4+ or CD8+ T cells sorted from blood, taken in a trial of the OX40 agonist ivuxolimab. V and J are TRBV11-1 and TRBJ2-7; TRBD2 might be the D (7 bases). This TCR was recovered from an adult with an advanced solid tumor such as melanoma, head and neck, liver or kidney cancer. Here the CDR3 reads CASSHPGEGGTYEQYF. The CDR3 nucleotides are TGTGCCAGCAGCCATCCTGGTGAGGGGGGGACCTACGAGCAGTACTTC.